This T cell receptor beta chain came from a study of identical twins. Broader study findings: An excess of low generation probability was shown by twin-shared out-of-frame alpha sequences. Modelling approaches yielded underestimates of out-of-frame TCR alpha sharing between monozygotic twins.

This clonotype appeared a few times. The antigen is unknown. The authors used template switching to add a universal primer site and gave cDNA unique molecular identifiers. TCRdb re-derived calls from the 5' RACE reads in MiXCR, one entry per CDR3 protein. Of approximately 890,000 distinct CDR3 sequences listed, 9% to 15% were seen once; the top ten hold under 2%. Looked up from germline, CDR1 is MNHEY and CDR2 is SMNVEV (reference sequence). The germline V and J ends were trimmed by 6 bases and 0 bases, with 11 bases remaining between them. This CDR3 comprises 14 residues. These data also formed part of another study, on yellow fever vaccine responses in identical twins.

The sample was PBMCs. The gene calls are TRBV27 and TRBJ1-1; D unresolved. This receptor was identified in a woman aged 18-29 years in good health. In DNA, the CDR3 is TGTGCCAGCAGCACAAGGAACCTGAACACTGAAGCTTTCTTT. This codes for CASSTRNLNTEAFF.